This TCR beta chain was recovered during a study of T cell responses to AZD1222 COVID-19 vaccine. Study-wide points: Only five or six AZD1222 recipients were seropositive at baseline. Donor demographics were predominantly white British with a female majority; clonal diversity may be underestimated.

On this clone itself: Its antigen is undetermined.

The repertoire was sequenced with immunoSEQ multiplex PCR; TCRdb's copy has only in-frame clones and lacks some. The repertoire holds 100,000 or so clones, with more than 70% as singletons. The CDR3 loop spans 13 amino acids. Trimming removed 4 bases at V and 0 bases at J, with 7 bases between. The sample in question was peripheral blood, obtained on day 0 of AZD1222 vaccination. This receptor was identified in an adult in good health. The chain carries TRBV12-3 or TRBV12-4 and TRBJ2-7; D remains ambiguous. The CDR3 sequence: CASSYAASYEQYF. The CDR3 nucleotides are TGTGCCAGCAGTTATGCAGCCTCCTACGAGCAGTACTTC.